Below are 32 T cell receptor beta chains sequenced from a single sample in a study of technical replicates of blood from several donors. Here immunoSEQ multiplex PCR was the method, and the copy in TCRdb shows in-frame clones only, minus some. The repertoire holds tens of thousands of clones, with 80% to 95% as singletons. The material sequenced was T cells isolated from PBMCs. These receptors originate from a human donor in good health.

J is TRBJ2-2 and V is TRBV15, with no clear D. This CDR3 has 18 amino acids. The germline gives CDR1 LNHNV, CDR2 YYDKDF (reference sequence). Trimming took 1 base from V and 0 from J, leaving 15 bases between them. The CDR3, as DNA: TGTGCCACCAGCAGAGTCAGCTTTTGGCGGTCGAACACCGGGGAGCTGTTTTTT. It specifies CATSRVSFWRSNTGELFF.

The chain is built from TRBV21-1 and TRBJ2-6; the table's D call, TRBD2, was not checked against the DNA. TRBV21-1 is a recognized pseudogene. The CDR3 spans 19 residues. CDR3 in DNA: TGTGCCAGCAGCAAAGATAGCAGCGGGAGGCCCCTTGGGGCCAACGTCCTGACTTTC. Its protein product is CASSKDSSGRPLGANVLTF.

This clone was seen a single time. This sequence joins TRBV27 and TRBJ1-4; possibly TRBD1 for D (6 bases). Trimming pared 5 bases from V and 0 bases from J, leaving 16 bases between. Germline-derived CDR1 and CDR2 are MNHEY and SMNVEV (reference sequence). The CDR3 length is 17 residues. The CDR3 DNA reads as TGTGCCAGCAGTCAACTTATACCAGGGGCAACTAATGAAAAACTGTTTTTT. This sequence encodes CASSQLIPGATNEKLFF. The whole variable domain, filled in from reference TRBV27 and TRBJ1-4, reads EAQVTQNPRYLITVTGKKLTVTCSQNMNHEYMSWYRQDPGLGLRQIYYSMNVEVTDKGDVPEGYKVSRKEKRNFPLILESPSPNQTSLYFCASSQLIPGATNEKLFFGSGTQLSVL.

The chain links TRBV28 to TRBJ2-2; no clear D gene. The CDR3 is 15 amino acids. The germline V gene has CDR1 MDHEN and CDR2 SYDVKM. Trimming left V 5 bases short and J 3 bases short, with 13 bases between. The CDR3: CASSLTFSHTGELFF. CDR3 DNA: TGTGCCAGCAGTCTTACTTTCTCCCACACCGGGGAGCTGTTTTTT.

This chain connects TRBV9 to TRBJ2-4; D remains unclear. Germline CDR1 SGDLS, CDR2 YYNGEE. CDR3 length: 13 amino acids. V was pared by 3 bases and J by 8 bases, with 12 bases between. The CDR3 DNA is TGTGCCAGCAGCGGCCCGTTCGGAGACATTCAGTACTTC. This encodes CASSGPFGDIQYF.

The chain has TRBV19 and TRBJ1-1; D remains unclear. Between the trimmed V and J ends, which lost 8 bases and 0 bases, there was a span of 4 bases. This CDR3 spans 11 amino acids. Germline lookup yields CDR1 LNHDA and CDR2 SQIVND (reference sequence). The CDR3 here is CASAVNTEAFF. The CDR3 DNA is TGTGCCAGTGCAGTGAACACTGAAGCTTTCTTT.

The chain employs TRBV5-1 and TRBJ1-2; the match to TRBD1 covers 9 bases. Germline values: CDR1 SGHRS, CDR2 YFSETQ. CDR3 length: 14 residues. Trimming removed 0 bases from V and 10 bases from J; junction bases left unmatched: 7. For the CDR3, the DNA is TGCGCCAGCAGCTTGGAAGGGACAGGGAAGGACTACACCTTC. Residues: CASSLEGTGKDYTF. Based on the CDR3 plus reference TRBV5-1 and TRBJ1-2, the full variable domain is KAGVTQTPRYLIKTRGQQVTLSCSPISGHRSVSWYQQTPGQGLQFLFEYFSETQRNKGNFPGRFSGRQFSNSRSEMNVSTLELGDSALYLCASSLEGTGKDYTFGSGTRLTVV.

The sample holds one count of this clone. The J gene is TRBJ2-7, the V gene TRBV19; the D gene is possibly TRBD2 (6 bases). CDR1 is LNHDA, CDR2 SQIVND, per germline (reference sequence). V lost 5 bases, J lost 2 bases, and 13 bases lay in between. The CDR3 is 14 amino acids. CDR3 residues: CASSVIADTYEQYF. CDR3 nucleotide sequence: TGTGCCAGTAGTGTAATAGCGGATACCTACGAGCAGTACTTC.

The chain couples TRBV7-2 to TRBJ1-5; no reliable D call. Trimming shortened V by 4 bases and J by 4 bases, and 17 bases separated the two germline ends. The CDR3 extends over 16 amino acids. From germline, CDR1 is SGHTA and CDR2 FQGNSA. CDR3 residues: CASSYNYITDNQPQHF. CDR3 coding DNA: TGTGCCAGCAGCTATAACTATATAACGGATAATCAGCCCCAGCATTTT.

The rearrangement joins TRBV18 to TRBJ1-1, with D possibly TRBD1 on 5 matching bases. Germline CDR1 KGHSH, CDR2 LQKENI. CDR3 length: 14 amino acids. The ends were cut back, 5 bases at V and 10 bases at J, with 20 bases in the middle. CDR3 bases: TGTGCCAGCTCATCGAACGGGCAGGACACCGGAGCTTTCTTT. This codes for CASSSNGQDTGAFF.

The chain combines TRBV19 with TRBJ1-2, with D tentatively TRBD1 (5 bases). Germline CDR1 LNHDA, CDR2 SQIVND (reference sequence). The CDR3 runs to 15 residues. V was pared by 8 bases and J by 3 bases, with 19 bases between. The CDR3 nucleotides are TGTGCCAGTGGTAACCTTTACGGGGGAGACTATGGCTACACCTTC. It codes for CASGNLYGGDYGYTF.

The chain recombines TRBV28 with TRBJ1-5; D may be TRBD1 (5 bases). The CDR3 loop spans 15 amino acids. V was clipped by 6 bases and J by 2 bases, with 14 bases between them. Germline-derived CDR1 and CDR2 are MDHEN and SYDVKM. CDR3 sequence: CASSDTGYGNQPQHF. CDR3 DNA: TGTGCCAGCAGCGATACAGGTTATGGCAATCAGCCCCAGCATTTT.

This chain links TRBV27 with TRBJ2-3, with a tentative D call TRBD1 (6 bases). The CDR3 sequence is 14 residues long. CDR1 and CDR2 (germline): MNHEY, SMNVEV (reference sequence). V lost 4 bases, J lost 2 bases, and 10 bases lay in between. The CDR3 is CASSWGRVTDTQYF. The CDR3 DNA reads TGTGCCAGCAGTTGGGGGCGGGTCACAGATACGCAGTATTTT.

The rearrangement links TRBV6-5 to TRBJ2-2, with 9 bases that match TRBD2. CDR1 is MNHEY and CDR2 is SVGAGI in the germline V gene. The CDR3 contains 15 residues. V lost 7 bases and J lost 3; bases outside the gene matches: 6. The CDR3 sequence: CASNDLAGYTGELFF. CDR3 coding DNA: TGTGCCAGCAATGATCTAGCGGGATACACCGGGGAGCTGTTTTTT.

The J gene is TRBJ1-1, the V gene TRBV5-1; 8 bases line up with TRBD1. This CDR3 region has 19 residues. Germline CDR1 reads SGHRS; CDR2 reads YFSETQ. The J segment lost 0 bases and the V segment lost 1 base, leaving 14 bases of the junction unmatched. The CDR3 DNA is TGCGCCAGCAGCTTGCGGCAGGGGGCGAGGAATAGTATGAACACTGAAGCTTTCTTT. Amino acids: CASSLRQGARNSMNTEAFF. Complete variable domain (other parts from reference TRBV5-1 and TRBJ1-1): KAGVTQTPRYLIKTRGQQVTLSCSPISGHRSVSWYQQTPGQGLQFLFEYFSETQRNKGNFPGRFSGRQFSNSRSEMNVSTLELGDSALYLCASSLRQGARNSMNTEAFFGQGTRLTVV.

The chain combines TRBV7-3 with TRBJ2-7; D perhaps matches TRBD2 (5 bases). V was clipped by 2 bases and J by 3 bases, with 8 bases between them. Germline assignment: CDR1 SGHTA and CDR2 FQGTGA. This CDR3 is built from 13 residues. The CDR3, as DNA: TGTGCCAGCAGCTTACTTGCGGGCTACGAGCAGTACTTC. Translating it yields CASSLLAGYEQYF.

V and J are TRBV11-3 and TRBJ1-1; D is uncertain. V lost 4 bases to trimming and J lost 6 bases, with 12 bases between them. Germline V gene data show CDR1 as SGHNT and CDR2 as YENEEA. The CDR3 has 13 amino acids. This chain's CDR3 is CASSSRTDSEAFF. CDR3 bases: TGTGCCAGCAGCTCCAGGACTGATTCTGAAGCTTTCTTT.

This chain connects TRBV10-1 to TRBJ2-7, with 10 bases that match TRBD2. The CDR3 is 14 amino acids. Germline CDR1 reads WNHNN; CDR2 reads SYGVQD (reference sequence). J was trimmed by 2 bases and V by 2 bases; bases with no gene match: 0. DNA for the CDR3: TGCGCCAGCAGTGAGCTAGCGGGAGCCTACGAGCAGTACTTC. This codes for CASSELAGAYEQYF.

This chain connects TRBV14 to TRBJ1-2; TRBD1 might be the D (6 bases). Trimming stripped 2 bases from V and 3 bases from J, with 13 bases between. The germline CDR1 and CDR2 sequences are SGHDN and FVKESK. This CDR3 is built from 15 residues. The CDR3 reads CASSQSRGHYYGYTF. DNA of the CDR3: TGTGCCAGCAGCCAATCCAGGGGCCATTACTATGGCTACACCTTC.

The chain has TRBV4-1 and TRBJ2-1; TRBD2 matches 8 bases. V shed 4 bases and J 5 bases; nucleotides not matched to a gene: 4. Germline V lookup: CDR1 MGHRA, CDR2 YSYEKL. The CDR3 length is 14 residues. As DNA, the CDR3 is TGCGCCAGCAGCCTGGGACTAGGGGACAATGAGCAGTTCTTC. Its translation is CASSLGLGDNEQFF.

The CDR3 reads CASSQGYRDEQYF. The CDR3 DNA is TGTGCCAGCAGCCAAGGATACAGGGACGAGCAGTACTTC. V and J are TRBV4-2 and TRBJ2-7; maybe TRBD1 (6 bases). This CDR3 comprises 13 residues. V was pared by 1 base and J by 5 bases, with 9 bases between. CDR1 and CDR2 (germline): LGHNA, YNFKEQ.

V usage is TRBV19 and J usage is TRBJ1-5, with 8 nucleotides matching TRBD1. Trimming took 5 bases from V and 6 from J; bases not matched to a gene: 21. There are 19 residues in the CDR3. Germline V gene data show CDR1 as LNHDA and CDR2 as SQIVND (reference sequence). This chain's CDR3 is CASSHGTGLEGTRSQPQHF. CDR3 sequence (DNA): TGTGCCAGTAGTCATGGGACAGGCCTAGAGGGTACAAGGAGTCAGCCCCAGCATTTT.

This CDR3 reads CASSVRLANYEQYF. DNA for the CDR3: TGTGCCAGCAGCGTGAGACTAGCCAACTACGAGCAGTACTTC. The J gene is TRBJ2-7, the V gene TRBV11-3, with 7 bases fitting TRBD2. Germline CDR1 reads SGHNT; CDR2 reads YENEEA. Trimming removed 5 bases from V and 3 bases from J; junction bases left unmatched: 7. The CDR3 totals 14 residues.

The CDR3, as DNA: TGTGCCAGCAGTGACGGTGGGACCGGGACATCCCGAAACACCATATATTTT. This encodes CASSDGGTGTSRNTIYF. The chain is built from TRBV25-1 and TRBJ1-3, with D perhaps matching TRBD1 (6 bases). Germline assignment: CDR1 MGHDK and CDR2 SYGVNS. V lost 3 bases to trimming and J lost 5 bases, with 20 bases between them. CDR3 length equals 17 residues.

J is TRBJ2-1 and V is TRBV28, with D perhaps matching TRBD1 (6 bases). The germline CDR1 and CDR2 sequences are MDHEN and SYDVKM. The V end was cut by 9 bases, the J end by 3 bases, with 9 bases between. The CDR3 is 12 amino acids. CDR3 in amino acids: CASLTGYNEQFF. The CDR3 DNA is TGTGCCAGTTTGACAGGCTACAATGAGCAGTTCTTC.

V gene TRBV7-9 combines with J gene TRBJ2-3, with a possible D match to TRBD1 (6 bases). The germline V gene encodes CDR1 SEHNR and CDR2 FQNEAQ (reference sequence). V was clipped by 5 bases and J by 0 bases, with 15 bases between them. The CDR3 totals 16 residues. As DNA, the CDR3 is TGTGCCAGCAGCCCGACACGACAGGACAGCACAGATACGCAGTATTTT. Translation gives CASSPTRQDSTDTQYF.

The CDR3 nucleotides are TGTGCCAGTAGATCAGGGCCATCCTACGAGCAGTACTTC. It encodes CASRSGPSYEQYF. The V and J genes are TRBV19 and TRBJ2-7; a weak D match, TRBD1 (5 bases). V lost 6 bases, J lost 1 base, and 10 bases lay in between. The CDR3 is 13 amino acids. The germline gives CDR1 LNHDA, CDR2 SQIVND (reference sequence).

The V gene is TRBV12-5, the J gene TRBJ2-7; TRBD2 aligns across 16 bases. The CDR3 consists of 21 residues. The V gene's germline CDR1 is LGHNT and CDR2 FRNRAP. The junction had 13 bases not matched to a gene; V was cut back by 0 bases and J by 2 bases. In nucleotides, the CDR3 is TGTGCTAGTGGTTTGGTTTTAGGGGGACTAGCGGGAGGGCCGAGAGCCTACGAGCAGTACTTC. Its translation is CASGLVLGGLAGGPRAYEQYF.

The chain links TRBV6-5 to TRBJ2-7; D is undetermined. The CDR3 runs 13 residues. The germline V gene encodes CDR1 MNHEY and CDR2 SVGAGI. The V end was cut by 1 base, the J end by 4 bases, with 8 bases between. Here the CDR3 reads CASSYYQDYEQYF. The CDR3 nucleotides read TGTGCCAGCAGTTACTATCAGGATTACGAGCAGTACTTC.

This clone was observed a single time. The V call is TRBV5-4, the J call TRBJ1-2; a weak D match, TRBD1 (5 bases). The CDR3 sequence is 14 residues long. V was pared by 2 bases and J by 2 bases, with 10 bases between. CDR1 and CDR2 from the germline V gene are SGHNT and YYREEE (reference sequence). CDR3 bases: TGTGCCAGCAGCTTTCACCAGGGCAACTATGGCTACACCTTC. It specifies CASSFHQGNYGYTF. The whole variable domain, filled in from reference TRBV5-4 and TRBJ1-2, reads ETGVTQSPTHLIKTRGQQVTLRCSSQSGHNTVSWYQQALGQGPQFIFQYYREEENGRGNFPPRFSGLQFPNYSSELNVNALELDDSALYLCASSFHQGNYGYTFGSGTRLTVV.

V gene TRBV28 combines with J gene TRBJ1-2; 7 bases match TRBD1. Germline values: CDR1 MDHEN, CDR2 SYDVKM. The V and J ends lost 2 bases and 4 bases, in that order; junction bases with no gene match: 4. CDR3 length equals 14 residues. CDR3 coding DNA: TGTGCCAGCAGTTTACCCGGACAGGTCTATGGCTACACCTTC. This translates into CASSLPGQVYGYTF.

This rearrangement joins TRBV27 to TRBJ2-7; 7 nucleotides line up with TRBD1. Germline CDR1 is MNHEY and CDR2 is SMNVEV (reference sequence). There are 14 residues in the CDR3. V lost 4 bases and J lost 3; bases outside the gene matches: 6. The CDR3 coding sequence is TGTGCCAGCAGTTCACAAGGGGGCGGCTACGAGCAGTACTTC. Residues: CASSSQGGGYEQYF.